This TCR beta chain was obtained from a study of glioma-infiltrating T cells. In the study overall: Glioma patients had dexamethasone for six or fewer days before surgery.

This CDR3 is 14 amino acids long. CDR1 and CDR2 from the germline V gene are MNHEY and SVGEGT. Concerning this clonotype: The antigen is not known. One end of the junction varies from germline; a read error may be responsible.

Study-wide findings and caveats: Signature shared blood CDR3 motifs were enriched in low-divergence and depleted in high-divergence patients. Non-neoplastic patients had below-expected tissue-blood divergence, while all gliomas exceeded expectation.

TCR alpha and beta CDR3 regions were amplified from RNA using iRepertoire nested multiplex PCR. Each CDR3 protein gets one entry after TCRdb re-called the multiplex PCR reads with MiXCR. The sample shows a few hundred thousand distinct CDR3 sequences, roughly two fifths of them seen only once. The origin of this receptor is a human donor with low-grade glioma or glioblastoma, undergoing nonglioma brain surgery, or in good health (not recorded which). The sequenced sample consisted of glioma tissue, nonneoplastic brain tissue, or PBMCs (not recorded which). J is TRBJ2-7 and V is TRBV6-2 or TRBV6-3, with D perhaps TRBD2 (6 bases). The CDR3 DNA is TGTGCCAGCAGGCCCCGGGGGACTTCCTGCGAGCAGTACTTC. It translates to CASRPRGTSCEQYF.